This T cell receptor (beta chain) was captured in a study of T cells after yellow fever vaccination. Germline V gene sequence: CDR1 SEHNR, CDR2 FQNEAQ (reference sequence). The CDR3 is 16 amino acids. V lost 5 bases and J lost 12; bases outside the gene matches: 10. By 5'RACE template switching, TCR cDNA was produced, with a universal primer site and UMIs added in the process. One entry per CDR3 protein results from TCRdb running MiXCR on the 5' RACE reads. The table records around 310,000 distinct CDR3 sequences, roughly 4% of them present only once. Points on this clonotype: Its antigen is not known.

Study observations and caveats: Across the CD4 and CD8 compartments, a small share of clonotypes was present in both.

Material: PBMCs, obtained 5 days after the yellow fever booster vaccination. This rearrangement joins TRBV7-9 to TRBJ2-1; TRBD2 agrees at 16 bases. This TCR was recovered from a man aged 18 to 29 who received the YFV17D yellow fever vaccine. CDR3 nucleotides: TGTGCCAGCAGCCCCCCCGGGACTAGCGGGGGGGAACGGCAGTTCTTC. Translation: CASSPPGTSGGERQFF. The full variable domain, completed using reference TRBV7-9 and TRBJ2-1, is DTGVSQNPRHKITKRGQNVTFRCDPISEHNRLYWYRQTLGQGPEFLTYFQNEAQLEKSRLLSDRFSAERPKGSFSTLEIQRTEQGDSAMYLCASSPPGTSGGERQFFGPGTRLTVL.